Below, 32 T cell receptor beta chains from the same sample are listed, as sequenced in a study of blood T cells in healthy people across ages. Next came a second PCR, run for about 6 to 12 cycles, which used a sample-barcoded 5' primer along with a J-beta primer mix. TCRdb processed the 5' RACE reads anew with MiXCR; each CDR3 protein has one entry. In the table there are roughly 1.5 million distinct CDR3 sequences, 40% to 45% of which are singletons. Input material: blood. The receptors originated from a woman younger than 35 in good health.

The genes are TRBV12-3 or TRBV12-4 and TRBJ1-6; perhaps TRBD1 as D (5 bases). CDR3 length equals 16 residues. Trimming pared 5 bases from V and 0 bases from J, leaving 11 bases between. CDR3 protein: CASSKGRSSYNSPLHF. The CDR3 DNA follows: TGTGCCAGCAGTAAGGGACGGAGCTCCTATAATTCACCCCTCCACTTT.

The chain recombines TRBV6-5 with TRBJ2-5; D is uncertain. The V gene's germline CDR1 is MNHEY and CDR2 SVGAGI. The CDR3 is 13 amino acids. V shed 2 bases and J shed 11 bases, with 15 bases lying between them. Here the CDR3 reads CASSYRQRGEQYF. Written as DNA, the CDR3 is TGTGCCAGCAGTTACCGTCAACGCGGAGAGCAGTACTTC.

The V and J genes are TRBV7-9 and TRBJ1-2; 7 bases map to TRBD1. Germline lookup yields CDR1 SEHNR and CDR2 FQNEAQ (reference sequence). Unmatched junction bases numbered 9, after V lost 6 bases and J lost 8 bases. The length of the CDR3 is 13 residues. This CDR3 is CASRSDRAKGYTF. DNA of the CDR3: TGTGCCAGCAGATCCGACAGGGCTAAGGGCTACACCTTC.

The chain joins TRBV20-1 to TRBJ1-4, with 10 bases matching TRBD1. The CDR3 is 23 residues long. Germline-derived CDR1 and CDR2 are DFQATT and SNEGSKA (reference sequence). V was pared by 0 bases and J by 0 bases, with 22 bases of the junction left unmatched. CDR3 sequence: CSARDPGPSTGTGDPSTNEKLFF. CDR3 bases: TGCAGTGCTAGAGATCCCGGCCCATCCACCGGGACAGGGGATCCCTCAACTAATGAAAAACTGTTTTTT.

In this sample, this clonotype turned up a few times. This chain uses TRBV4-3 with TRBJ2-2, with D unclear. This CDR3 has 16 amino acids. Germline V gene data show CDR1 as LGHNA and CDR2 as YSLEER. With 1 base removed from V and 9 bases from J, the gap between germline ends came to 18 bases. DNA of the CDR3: TGCGCCAGCAGCCAAGGGCGTATGACTCTCCCCCGGGAGCTGTTTTTT. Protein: CASSQGRMTLPRELFF.

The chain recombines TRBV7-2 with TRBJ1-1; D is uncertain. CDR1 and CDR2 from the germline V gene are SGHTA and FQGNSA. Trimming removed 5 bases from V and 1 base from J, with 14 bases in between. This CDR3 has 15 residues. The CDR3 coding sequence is TGTGCCAGCAGCCCCAGGACCCTACCGAACACTGAAGCTTTCTTT. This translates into CASSPRTLPNTEAFF.

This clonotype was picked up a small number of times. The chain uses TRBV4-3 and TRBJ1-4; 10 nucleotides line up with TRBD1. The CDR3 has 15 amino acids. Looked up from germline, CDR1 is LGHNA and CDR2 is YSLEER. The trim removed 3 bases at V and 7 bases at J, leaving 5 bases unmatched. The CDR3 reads CASSQRDRGFEKLFF. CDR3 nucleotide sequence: TGCGCCAGCAGCCAGCGGGACAGGGGTTTTGAAAAACTGTTTTTT.

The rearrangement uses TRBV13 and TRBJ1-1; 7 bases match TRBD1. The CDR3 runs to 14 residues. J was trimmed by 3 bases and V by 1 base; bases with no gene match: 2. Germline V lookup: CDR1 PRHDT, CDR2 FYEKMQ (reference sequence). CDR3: CASSLVQGYTEAFF. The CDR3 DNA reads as TGTGCCAGCAGCTTAGTACAGGGGTACACTGAAGCTTTCTTT.

The CDR3: CASSPLDGYTF. The CDR3 DNA is TGTGCCAGCAGTCCCCTGGACGGCTACACCTTC. The chain links TRBV6-6 to TRBJ1-2; D is ambiguous. The CDR3 is 11 residues long. V lost 5 bases, J lost 8 bases, and 9 bases lay in between. Germline CDR1 and CDR2: MNHNY and SVGAGI (reference sequence).

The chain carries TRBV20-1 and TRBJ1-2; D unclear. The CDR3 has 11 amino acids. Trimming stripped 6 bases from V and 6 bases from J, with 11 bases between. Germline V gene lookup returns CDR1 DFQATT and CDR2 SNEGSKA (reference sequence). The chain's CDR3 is CSASVGNGYTF. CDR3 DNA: TGCAGTGCCAGCGTCGGGAATGGCTACACCTTC.

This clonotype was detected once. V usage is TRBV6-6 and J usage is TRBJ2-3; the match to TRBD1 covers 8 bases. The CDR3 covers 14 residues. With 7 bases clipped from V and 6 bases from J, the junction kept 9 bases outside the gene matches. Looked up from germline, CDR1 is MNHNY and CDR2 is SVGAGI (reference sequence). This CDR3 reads CASTQGAGQDTQYF. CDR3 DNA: TGTGCCAGCACCCAGGGGGCCGGGCAGGATACGCAGTATTTT.

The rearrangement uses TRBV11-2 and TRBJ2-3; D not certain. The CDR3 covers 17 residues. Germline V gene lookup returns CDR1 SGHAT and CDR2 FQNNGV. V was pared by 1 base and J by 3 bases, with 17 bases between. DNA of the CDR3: TGTGCCAGCAGCTTAGGGGGATTGGGTACGGGTACAGATACGCAGTATTTT. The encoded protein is CASSLGGLGTGTDTQYF.

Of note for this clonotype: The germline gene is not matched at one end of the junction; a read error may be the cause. CDR3 in amino acids: CAGSQWYRGMNTEAFF. The DNA of the CDR3 is TGCGCCGGCAGCCAATGGTATCGGGGAATGAACACTGAAGCTTTCTTT. The V and J genes are TRBV4-1 and TRBJ1-1; D is unresolved. Germline lookup yields CDR1 MGHRA and CDR2 YSYEKL. The CDR3 contains 16 residues.

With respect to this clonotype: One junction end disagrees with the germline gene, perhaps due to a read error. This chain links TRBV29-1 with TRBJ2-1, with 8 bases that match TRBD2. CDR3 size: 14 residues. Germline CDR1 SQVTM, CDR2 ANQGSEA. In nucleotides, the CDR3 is TGCAGCGCTGAACCGACTAGCGCAAACAATGAGCAGTTCTTC. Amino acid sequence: CSAEPTSANNEQFF.

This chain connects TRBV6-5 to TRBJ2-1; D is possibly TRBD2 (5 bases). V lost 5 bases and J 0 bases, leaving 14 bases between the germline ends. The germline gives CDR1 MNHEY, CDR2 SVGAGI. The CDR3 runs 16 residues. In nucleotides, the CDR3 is TGTGCCAGCAGTCTAAAGCGGCTGAGCTCCTACAATGAGCAGTTCTTC. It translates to CASSLKRLSSYNEQFF.

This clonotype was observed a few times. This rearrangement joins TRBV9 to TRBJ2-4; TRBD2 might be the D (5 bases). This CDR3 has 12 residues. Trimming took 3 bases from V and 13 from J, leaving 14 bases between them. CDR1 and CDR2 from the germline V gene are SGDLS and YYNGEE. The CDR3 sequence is CASSGLAQEQYF. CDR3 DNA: TGTGCCAGCAGCGGGCTAGCTCAAGAGCAGTACTTC. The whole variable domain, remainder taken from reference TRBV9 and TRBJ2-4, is DSGVTQTPKHLITATGQRVTLRCSPRSGDLSVYWYQQSLDQGLQFLIQYYNGEERAKGNILERFSAQQFPDLHSELNLSSLELGDSALYFCASSGLAQEQYFGAGTRLSVL.

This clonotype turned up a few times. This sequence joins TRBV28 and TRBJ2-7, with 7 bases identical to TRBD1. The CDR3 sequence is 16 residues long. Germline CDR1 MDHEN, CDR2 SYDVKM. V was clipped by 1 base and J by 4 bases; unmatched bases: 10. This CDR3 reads CASSLFEGAGIYEQYF. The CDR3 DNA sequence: TGTGCCAGCAGTTTATTTGAGGGGGCCGGAATTTACGAGCAGTACTTC.

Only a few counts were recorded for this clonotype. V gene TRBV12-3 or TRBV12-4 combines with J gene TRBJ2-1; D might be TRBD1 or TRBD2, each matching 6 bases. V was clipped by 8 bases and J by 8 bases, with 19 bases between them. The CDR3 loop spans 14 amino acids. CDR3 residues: CASVPSRGPDEQFF. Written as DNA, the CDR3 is TGTGCCAGCGTTCCCTCTCGGGGGCCTGATGAGCAGTTCTTC.

CDR3 residues: CAISVQDTQYF. For the CDR3, the DNA is TGTGCCATCAGTGTCCAGGATACGCAGTATTTT. The gene calls are TRBV10-3 and TRBJ2-3; D not certain. The CDR3 extends over 11 amino acids. Germline CDR1 is ENHRY and CDR2 is SYGVKD. V was pared by 4 bases and J by 6 bases, with 5 bases between.

The CDR3 region has the DNA TGCAGTGCACAGGGGGGTTCCCATACAGATACGCAGTATTTT. Its protein is CSAQGGSHTDTQYF. V and J are TRBV20-1 and TRBJ2-3; TRBD1 agrees at 8 bases. The CDR3 loop spans 14 amino acids. Germline CDR1 is DFQATT and CDR2 is SNEGSKA (reference sequence). The trim removed 6 bases at V and 3 bases at J, leaving 8 bases unmatched.

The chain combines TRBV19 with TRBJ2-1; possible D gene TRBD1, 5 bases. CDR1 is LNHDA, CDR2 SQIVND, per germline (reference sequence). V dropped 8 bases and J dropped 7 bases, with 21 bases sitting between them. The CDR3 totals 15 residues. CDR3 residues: CASQGAASLRNEQFF. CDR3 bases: TGTGCCAGTCAGGGCGCAGCGTCGTTAAGGAATGAGCAGTTCTTC.

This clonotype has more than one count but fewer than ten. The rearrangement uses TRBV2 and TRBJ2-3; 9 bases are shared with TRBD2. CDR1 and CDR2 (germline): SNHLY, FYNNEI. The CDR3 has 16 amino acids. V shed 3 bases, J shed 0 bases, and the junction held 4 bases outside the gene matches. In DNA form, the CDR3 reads TGTGCCAGCAGTGAGACGGGACTAGCCAGCACAGATACGCAGTATTTT. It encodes CASSETGLASTDTQYF.

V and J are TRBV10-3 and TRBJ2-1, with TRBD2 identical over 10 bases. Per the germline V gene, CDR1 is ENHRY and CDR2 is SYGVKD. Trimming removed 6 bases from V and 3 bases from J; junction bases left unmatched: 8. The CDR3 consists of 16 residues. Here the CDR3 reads CAIRDPSGSDYNEQFF. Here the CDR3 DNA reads TGTGCCATCAGGGACCCTAGCGGGAGTGACTACAATGAGCAGTTCTTC.

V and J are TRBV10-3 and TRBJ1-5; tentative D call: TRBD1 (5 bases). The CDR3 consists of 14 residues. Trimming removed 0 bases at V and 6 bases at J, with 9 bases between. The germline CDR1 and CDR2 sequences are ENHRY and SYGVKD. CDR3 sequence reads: CAISESLGLQPQHF. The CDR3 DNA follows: TGTGCCATCAGTGAGTCTTTGGGGCTTCAGCCCCAGCATTTT.

The DNA of the CDR3 is TGCAGTGCTAGAGATCTGACAAGATACAATGAGCAGTACTTC. It encodes CSARDLTRYNEQYF. This chain uses TRBV20-1 with TRBJ2-5, with D unclear. The germline V gene encodes CDR1 DFQATT and CDR2 SNEGSKA (reference sequence). This CDR3 has 14 amino acids. The V gene lost 0 bases and the J gene lost 11 bases, with 19 bases spanning the gap.

CDR3 sequence reads: CASSLPGLASKNIQYF. In nucleotides, the CDR3 is TGTGCCAGCAGTTTACCGGGACTAGCCTCCAAAAACATTCAGTACTTC. The chain employs TRBV6-2 or TRBV6-3 and TRBJ2-4; 9 bases line up with TRBD2. The V gene end was trimmed by 4 bases and the J gene end by 2 bases; junction bases not matched to a gene: 6. The CDR3 consists of 16 residues. Germline loops: CDR1 MNHEY, CDR2 SVGEGT.

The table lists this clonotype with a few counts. CDR3 sequence reads: CASSLVVLTSGYNEQFF. In DNA, the CDR3 is TGTGCCAGCAGCTTAGTTGTTTTGACTAGCGGATACAATGAGCAGTTCTTC. The V gene is TRBV7-9, the J gene TRBJ2-1; 9 nucleotides line up with TRBD2. CDR3 length: 17 residues. Germline V CDR1 and CDR2: SEHNR, FQNEAQ (reference sequence). The junction had 8 bases not matched to a gene; V was cut back by 1 base and J by 4 bases.

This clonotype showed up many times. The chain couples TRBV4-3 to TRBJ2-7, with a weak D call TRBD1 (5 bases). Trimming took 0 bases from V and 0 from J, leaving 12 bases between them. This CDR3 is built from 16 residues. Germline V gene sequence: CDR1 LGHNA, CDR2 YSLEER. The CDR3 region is CASSQDVQTASYEQYF. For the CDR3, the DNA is TGCGCCAGCAGCCAAGATGTCCAGACAGCCTCCTACGAGCAGTACTTC.

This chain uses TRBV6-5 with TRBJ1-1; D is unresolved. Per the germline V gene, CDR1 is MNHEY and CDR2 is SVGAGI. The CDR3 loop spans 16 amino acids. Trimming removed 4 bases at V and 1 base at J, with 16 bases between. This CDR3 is CASSSGFTGPNTEAFF. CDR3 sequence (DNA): TGTGCCAGCAGTTCAGGCTTTACGGGCCCGAACACTGAAGCTTTCTTT.

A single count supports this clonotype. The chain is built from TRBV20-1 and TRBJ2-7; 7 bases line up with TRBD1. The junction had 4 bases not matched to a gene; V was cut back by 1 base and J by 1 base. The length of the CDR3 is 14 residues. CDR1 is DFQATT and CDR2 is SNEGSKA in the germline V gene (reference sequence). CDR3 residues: CSARARQGSYEQYF. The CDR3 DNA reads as TGCAGTGCTAGAGCCCGACAGGGATCCTACGAGCAGTACTTC.

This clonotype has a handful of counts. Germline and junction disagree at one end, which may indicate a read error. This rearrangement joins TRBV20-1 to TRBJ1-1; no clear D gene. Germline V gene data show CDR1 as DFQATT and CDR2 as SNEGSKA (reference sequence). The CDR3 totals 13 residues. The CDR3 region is CSARPRRYTEAFF. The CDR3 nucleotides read TGCAGTGCCCGCCCGAGACGGTACACTGAGGCTTTCTTT.

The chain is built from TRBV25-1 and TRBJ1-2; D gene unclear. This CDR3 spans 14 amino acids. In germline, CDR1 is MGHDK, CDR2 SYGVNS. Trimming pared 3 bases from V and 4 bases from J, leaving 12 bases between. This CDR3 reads CASSDPGRGYGYTF. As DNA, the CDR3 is TGTGCCAGCAGTGATCCCGGTCGGGGCTATGGCTACACCTTC.